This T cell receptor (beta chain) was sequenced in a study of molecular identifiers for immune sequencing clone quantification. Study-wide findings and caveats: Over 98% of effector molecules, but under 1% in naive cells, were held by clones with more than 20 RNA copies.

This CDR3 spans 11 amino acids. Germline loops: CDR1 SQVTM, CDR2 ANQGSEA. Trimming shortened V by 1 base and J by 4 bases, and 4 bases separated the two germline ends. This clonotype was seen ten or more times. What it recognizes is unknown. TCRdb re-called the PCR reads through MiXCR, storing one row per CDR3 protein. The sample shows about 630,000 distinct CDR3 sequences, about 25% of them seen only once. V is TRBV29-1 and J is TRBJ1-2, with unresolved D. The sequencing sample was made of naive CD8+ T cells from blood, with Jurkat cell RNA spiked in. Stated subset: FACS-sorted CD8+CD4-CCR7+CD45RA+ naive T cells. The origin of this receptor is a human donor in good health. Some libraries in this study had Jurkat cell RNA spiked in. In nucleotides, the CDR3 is TGCAGCGTTGAAGGACTCTATGGCTACACCTTC. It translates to CSVEGLYGYTF.